This T cell receptor beta chain derives from a study of T-cell memory formation after mild COVID-19 (dated by TCRdb to the early 2020s). For context, the study as a whole: Most TCR sequence clusters were specific to one of the two donors. T-cell clones expanding and contracting after mild COVID-19 in two donors were tracked by longitudinal TCRalpha and TCRbeta repertoire sequencing. Two young, previously healthy adult volunteers made up the cohort, one male and one female.

For sequencing, an Illumina NovaSeq 6000 was employed. cDNA libraries for TCRalpha and TCRbeta were prepared by 5'RACE using constant-segment primers, with sample barcodes and unique molecular identifiers added. RNA was extracted from every sample with Trizol reagent. Libraries were amplified in two PCR steps, with a second sample barcode and Illumina TruSeq adapters added in the second step. Libraries were sequenced on an Illumina NovaSeq with 2 x 150 bp paired-end reads. The paper's processing steps were these. Reads were demultiplexed and collapsed into UMI-guided consensus sequences with migec v1.2.7. Using mixcr v2.1.11, UMI consensuses were aligned to TRA and TRB V and J templates and then assembled into clonotypes. A clonotype was counted as expanded or contracted only if both edgeR and NoisET called the change significant, with noise models trained on biological replicates. edgeR calls used a false discovery rate-adjusted p below 0.01 and a log2 fold-change threshold of 1. As an exploratory analysis of dynamics, max-normalized trajectories of the 1000 most abundant clonotypes were examined by PCA with hierarchical clustering. Separately sequenced CD4+ and CD8+ repertoires were used to assign a CD4 or CD8 phenotype to each responding clone. TCRdb handled the public reads itself, with Q25 trimming in fastp and clone calling in MiXCR, and kept productive beta chains. Every distinct CDR3 protein forms one entry, paired with its most common genes and DNA. These V and J calls derive from TCRdb rather than the authors' analysis. The sample table lists 120,000 to 150,000 distinct CDR3 sequences, around 15% of them with a count of one. The ten top clones hold about 29% of the sample.

The CDR3 runs 17 residues from the cysteine to the phenylalanine. Only the CDR3 DNA is retained, 51 bases long and in frame from the first base. CDR1 SEHNR and CDR2 FQNEAQ were looked up in the germline V gene (reference sequence). The junction shows trimming of 3 bases on V and 0 bases on J, and the gene matches do not reach 7 bases of it. PBMCs were isolated by Ficoll-Paque density gradient centrifugation. In regard to this clonotype: It has no known antigen specificity. No base qualities exist here, and no much larger clone lies one base off it.

General conclusions and limits of the study: Some responding clones were found in pre-infection memory, which suggests that pre-existing cross-reactive memory T cells took part in the SARS-CoV-2 response. The study included only a couple of mild cases, and larger cohorts that include severe cases with pre-infection samples were judged to be necessary. Clones contracting from day 15 to 85 had balanced CD4/CD8 phenotypes, while a second wave expanding from day 15 to 37 was biased towards CD4+. The second-wave clones that peaked on day 37 were not confirmed to be SARS-CoV-2 specific. Contracting CD4+ clones appeared mostly in the CM and EM memory subsets, whereas CD8+ clones were enriched in EMRA.

The rearranged segments are TRBV7-9 and TRBJ2-5, and 10 junctional nucleotides match TRBD2. The receptor comes from an adult woman who had mild COVID-19 (a few samples of this study predate the infection). The sample titles of this study are shuffled in the database, so cell type and time point are left out; the donor was told from shared clones. Sequences were obtained from PBMCs or a T cell subset sorted from them (not recorded which). The CDR3 protein is CASSFPLAGTYQETQYF. The DNA is as follows: TGTGCCAGCAGCTTCCCACTAGCGGGGACGTACCAAGAGACCCAGTACTTC.